The 22 T cell receptor beta chains presented below share a single source sample, sequenced in a study of OX40 agonist ivuxolimab in advanced cancers. Sequenced by immunoSEQ multiplex PCR; TCRdb stores in-frame clones only, minus some. The table includes around 75,000 clones, about nine tenths detected once. The source material was CD4+ or CD8+ T cells sorted from blood, sampled in a trial of the OX40 agonist ivuxolimab. These receptors were obtained from an adult with an advanced solid tumor such as melanoma, head and neck, liver or kidney cancer.

This clone was recorded only once. The rearrangement links TRBV28 to TRBJ1-2; D not certain. The length of the CDR3 is 14 residues. Germline values: CDR1 MDHEN, CDR2 SYDVKM. V was clipped by 8 bases and J by 8 bases, with 21 bases between them. CDR3 nucleotides: TGTGCCAGCTCCCCGGCGGGCCGATCGGGGGGCTACACCTTC. Translated: CASSPAGRSGGYTF.

V and J are TRBV7-8 and TRBJ2-7, with D unclear. V lost 4 bases to trimming and J lost 4 bases, with 17 bases between them. Germline loops: CDR1 SGHVS, CDR2 FQNEAQ. The CDR3 loop spans 15 amino acids. The CDR3 bases are TGTGCCAGCAGCTCCCAAACGAGCTTCATTTACGAGCAGTACTTC. Translation: CASSSQTSFIYEQYF.

J is TRBJ2-2 and V is TRBV11-2; possible D gene TRBD1, 6 bases. V lost 5 bases, J lost 1 base, and 17 bases lay in between. The germline V gene has CDR1 SGHAT and CDR2 FQNNGV. The CDR3 consists of 17 residues. CDR3 loop: CASSLTEMGQNTGELFF. The CDR3 DNA is TGTGCCAGCAGCCTAACGGAAATGGGACAGAACACCGGGGAGCTGTTTTTT.

In its sample, this clone was seen a few times. Distinct nucleotide sequences in the sample also encode this CDR3. The V gene is TRBV6-6, the J gene TRBJ2-7; 7 nucleotides line up with TRBD1. Germline V gene data show CDR1 as MNHNY and CDR2 as SVGAGI (reference sequence). CDR3 length equals 13 residues. Trimming removed 5 bases from V and 6 bases from J; junction bases left unmatched: 7. CDR3 sequence (DNA): TGTGCCAGCAGTACGACAGGGATCGGCGAGCAGTACTTC. Encoded protein: CASSTTGIGEQYF.

This sequence joins TRBV7-9 and TRBJ1-1, with D maybe TRBD1 (6 bases). Germline V CDR1 and CDR2: SEHNR, FQNEAQ (reference sequence). This CDR3 has 14 residues. V gave up 1 base and J gave up 0 bases, with 6 bases separating them. CDR3 amino acids: CASSLGQVNTEAFF. In nucleotides, the CDR3 is TGTGCCAGCAGCTTAGGACAGGTGAACACTGAAGCTTTCTTT.

This clone was detected only once. The chain has TRBV18 and TRBJ2-1; D gene uncertain. V lost 0 bases, J lost 6 bases, and 12 bases lay in between. Germline CDR1 KGHSH, CDR2 LQKENI. This CDR3 contains 15 residues. The CDR3 spells CASSPPSAESNEQFF. The CDR3 DNA follows: TGTGCCAGCTCACCACCGTCGGCGGAGAGCAATGAGCAGTTCTTC.

This clone has only one observation. The chain joins TRBV7-2 to TRBJ1-1; 7 bases line up with TRBD1. J gave up 7 bases and V 3 bases, and 5 bases lay outside the gene matches. Per germline, CDR1 SGHTA and CDR2 FQGNSA. This CDR3 has 13 residues. The CDR3 here is CASSLDRSFEAFF. CDR3 in DNA: TGTGCCAGCAGCTTGGACAGGAGCTTTGAAGCTTTCTTT.

The chain recombines TRBV27 with TRBJ2-1, with TRBD2 matching over 8 bases. Germline loops: CDR1 MNHEY, CDR2 SMNVEV (reference sequence). The CDR3 is 17 residues long. With V trimmed by 1 base and J by 7 bases, 12 bases remained unmatched. CDR3: CASSLYLGGRIRNEQFF. CDR3 bases: TGTGCCAGCAGTTTATACCTCGGCGGGAGGATTCGGAATGAGCAGTTCTTC.

The V call is TRBV6-1, the J call TRBJ2-7, with unresolved D. The germline V gene encodes CDR1 MNHNS and CDR2 SASEGT. V was shortened by 6 bases and J by 3 bases, with 18 bases between the two germline ends. The CDR3 runs to 15 residues. The CDR3 spells CASSQAITGVYEQYF. For the CDR3, the DNA is TGTGCCAGCAGCCAAGCTATAACTGGCGTCTACGAGCAGTACTTC.

The chain carries TRBV5-6 and TRBJ2-7; 13 nucleotides line up with TRBD2. Germline V gene data show CDR1 as SGHDT and CDR2 as YYEEEE. The CDR3 has 17 residues. Germline trimming cut 2 bases from V and 2 bases from J; bases unmatched to any gene: 7. Here the CDR3 DNA reads TGTGCCAGCAGCTTTCCCCGGACTAGCGGGGGAGCCTACGAGCAGTACTTC. It is translated as CASSFPRTSGGAYEQYF.

The gene calls are TRBV10-1 and TRBJ2-6, with D unclear. The CDR3 spans 16 residues. V dropped 2 bases and J dropped 0 bases, with 8 bases sitting between them. Per the germline V gene, CDR1 is WNHNN and CDR2 is SYGVQD (reference sequence). The CDR3 reads CASSEGWSSGANVLTF. Here the CDR3 DNA reads TGCGCCAGCAGTGAGGGGTGGAGCTCTGGGGCCAACGTCCTGACTTTC.

The genes are TRBV6-6 and TRBJ1-2; the D is unclear. The germline V gene has CDR1 MNHNY and CDR2 SVGAGI (reference sequence). The CDR3 totals 12 residues. Trimming cost V 7 bases and J 0 bases, with 6 bases left between them. The CDR3 DNA sequence: TGTGCCAGCACCCCATCTAACTATGGCTACACCTTC. Translating it yields CASTPSNYGYTF.

The chain is built from TRBV5-1 and TRBJ2-1; the D is unclear. Trimming shortened V by 0 bases and J by 5 bases, and 12 bases separated the two germline ends. CDR1 SGHRS and CDR2 YFSETQ come from the germline V gene. The CDR3 contains 15 residues. The CDR3 is CASSLGLQPHNEQFF. In DNA, the CDR3 is TGCGCCAGCAGCTTGGGGCTCCAACCCCACAATGAGCAGTTCTTC.

The V call is TRBV19, the J call TRBJ2-3; D is possibly TRBD2 (5 bases). Germline V gives CDR1 LNHDA, CDR2 SQIVND (reference sequence). The CDR3 totals 14 residues. Trimming cost V 3 bases and J 6 bases, with 13 bases left between them. The CDR3 protein is CASSIGPPGDTQYF. CDR3 nucleotide sequence: TGTGCCAGTAGTATTGGACCCCCGGGGGATACGCAGTATTTT.

This rearrangement joins TRBV28 to TRBJ1-1, with D tentatively TRBD1 (6 bases). The CDR3 covers 14 residues. V gave up 5 bases and J gave up 2 bases, with 12 bases separating them. In germline, CDR1 is MDHEN, CDR2 SYDVKM. CDR3 sequence reads: CASSPGHLNTEAFF. The DNA of the CDR3 is TGTGCCAGCAGTCCGGGACACTTAAACACTGAAGCTTTCTTT.

This sequence joins TRBV7-9 and TRBJ2-5; D is possibly TRBD2 (6 bases). The CDR3 sequence is 14 residues long. Germline lookup yields CDR1 SEHNR and CDR2 FQNEAQ (reference sequence). Trimming stripped 4 bases from V and 10 bases from J, with 19 bases between. CDR3 amino acids: CASSSPGTPWDQYF. The CDR3 DNA reads as TGTGCCAGCAGCTCTCCCGGGACTCCCTGGGACCAGTACTTC. Looking up the rest from reference TRBV7-9 and TRBJ2-5 gives the full variable domain: DTGVSQNPRHKITKRGQNVTFRCDPISEHNRLYWYRQTLGQGPEFLTYFQNEAQLEKSRLLSDRFSAERPKGSFSTLEIQRTEQGDSAMYLCASSSPGTPWDQYFGPGTRLLVL.

The rearrangement uses TRBV10-1 and TRBJ2-7; 7 bases are shared with TRBD1. The junction had 7 bases not matched to a gene; V was cut back by 2 bases and J by 0 bases. The CDR3 runs to 16 residues. Germline lookup yields CDR1 WNHNN and CDR2 SYGVQD (reference sequence). CDR3 sequence: CASSEGARDSSYEQYF. In DNA, the CDR3 is TGCGCCAGCAGTGAGGGGGCCCGGGACAGCTCCTACGAGCAGTACTTC.

On this clone itself: Other DNA sequences in the sample encode the same CDR3. The chain employs TRBV28 and TRBJ1-5; 8 bases match TRBD1. The V gene's germline CDR1 is MDHEN and CDR2 SYDVKM. V gave up 5 bases and J gave up 7 bases; unmatched junction bases: 7. The CDR3 consists of 14 residues. CDR3 loop: CASSPGQGDQPQHF. The CDR3 DNA sequence: TGTGCCAGCAGTCCCGGACAGGGAGACCAGCCCCAGCATTTT. The whole variable domain, remainder taken from reference TRBV28 and TRBJ1-5, is DVKVTQSSRYLVKRTGEKVFLECVQDMDHENMFWYRQDPGLGLRLIYFSYDVKMKEKGDIPEGYSVSREKKERFSLILESASTNQTSMYLCASSPGQGDQPQHFGDGTRLSIL.

The J gene is TRBJ2-3, the V gene TRBV7-2; maybe TRBD2 (6 bases). Trimming left V 5 bases short and J 2 bases short, with 14 bases between. The CDR3 consists of 15 residues. Germline CDR1 and CDR2: SGHTA and FQGNSA. The CDR3 DNA sequence: TGTGCCAGCAGCCAAGCGGGCCTTCCCACAGATACGCAGTATTTT. Its translation is CASSQAGLPTDTQYF.

This chain uses TRBV5-6 with TRBJ1-4; D remains ambiguous. V was pared by 4 bases and J by 0 bases, with 7 bases between. Germline CDR1 reads SGHDT; CDR2 reads YYEEEE. CDR3 size: 14 residues. The CDR3 sequence is CASSADATNEKLFF. The CDR3 coding sequence is TGTGCCAGCAGCGCGGACGCAACTAATGAAAAACTGTTTTTT.

This clone was detected a few times. The chain employs TRBV4-1 and TRBJ2-3; the D gene is possibly TRBD2 (6 bases). Per the germline V gene, CDR1 is MGHRA and CDR2 is YSYEKL. CDR3 length: 17 residues. V lost 1 base, J lost 5 bases, and 19 bases lay in between. In DNA form, the CDR3 reads TGCGCCAGCAGCCAAGTAGGGGCCGGGCGGGACCGAGATACGCAGTATTTT. Translated: CASSQVGAGRDRDTQYF.

The V call is TRBV2, the J call TRBJ1-2, with 8 bases aligning to TRBD1. CDR3 length: 16 residues. Germline values: CDR1 SNHLY, CDR2 FYNNEI. The trim removed 6 bases at V and 5 bases at J, leaving 14 bases unmatched. The CDR3 here is CASSRGGQGAIYGYTF. The DNA for the CDR3 is TGTGCCAGCAGCCGAGGGGGGCAGGGGGCGATTTATGGCTACACCTTC. The variable domain in full, with the rest retrieved from reference TRBV2 and TRBJ1-2, is EPEVTQTPSHQVTQMGQEVILRCVPISNHLYFYWYRQILGQKVEFLVSFYNNEISEKSEIFDDQFSVERPDGSNFTLKIRSTKLEDSAMYFCASSRGGQGAIYGYTFGSGTRLTVV.